The 23 T cell receptor beta chains given below trace back to one sample, sequenced in a study of blood T cell repertoires in COVID-19. Assay: immunoSEQ multiplex PCR; the TCRdb copy retains only in-frame clones and omits some. The sample holds 130,000 to 150,000 clones; approximately 83% are singletons and the top ten take roughly 8%. Material: peripheral blood. These receptors were taken from a woman in her fifties or sixties with COVID-19, enrolled during active disease.

This clone was found a few times. At one end the junction does not follow the germline gene, possibly because of a read error. This chain links TRBV2 with TRBJ2-7; 11 positions match TRBD2. Looked up from germline, CDR1 is SNHLY and CDR2 is FYNNEI. The CDR3 totals 15 residues. CDR3 nucleotides: TGTGCTAGCAACCGACTAGCGGGGTCCTCCTACGAGCAGTACTTC. Translating gives CASNRLAGSSYEQYF.

The chain couples TRBV4-3 to TRBJ2-1; D perhaps matches TRBD1 (5 bases). Trimming cost V 2 bases and J 4 bases, with 18 bases left between them. CDR1 LGHNA and CDR2 YSLEER come from the germline V gene. The CDR3 has 17 residues. Here the CDR3 DNA reads TGCGCCAGCAGCCAACAATGGGGCCGAGAATTTTACAATGAGCAGTTCTTC. This translates into CASSQQWGREFYNEQFF.

The J gene is TRBJ2-1, the V gene TRBV4-2, with 10 bases aligning to TRBD2. Germline lookup yields CDR1 LGHNA and CDR2 YNFKEQ. This CDR3 is 15 amino acids long. The ends lost 1 base at V and 7 bases at J; junction bases unmatched: 4. The CDR3 is CASSQGAGGINEQFF. The CDR3 DNA reads TGTGCCAGCAGCCAAGGAGCGGGGGGGATAAATGAGCAGTTCTTC.

The chain has TRBV6-5 and TRBJ1-2, with 9 bases fitting TRBD1. After removal of 5 bases from V and 0 bases from J, the junction contained 1 base not matched to a gene. Looked up from germline, CDR1 is MNHEY and CDR2 is SVGAGI. The CDR3 is 14 residues long. CDR3 nucleotides: TGTGCCAGCAGTCGGACAGGGGCTAACTATGGCTACACCTTC. It yields the protein CASSRTGANYGYTF.

V usage is TRBV5-1 and J usage is TRBJ1-1; the D is unclear. V dropped 0 bases and J dropped 4 bases, with 10 bases sitting between them. The CDR3 is 14 amino acids. Germline assignment: CDR1 SGHRS and CDR2 YFSETQ. CDR3 protein: CASSLERATTEAFF. The CDR3 region has the DNA TGCGCCAGCAGCTTGGAGAGGGCGACCACTGAAGCTTTCTTT.

The chain is built from TRBV5-1 and TRBJ1-5; D is possibly TRBD1 (5 bases). From germline, CDR1 is SGHRS and CDR2 YFSETQ. V lost 4 bases and J 0 bases, leaving 14 bases between the germline ends. CDR3 length: 16 residues. In nucleotides, the CDR3 is TGCGCCAGCAGCCCAGGGTCGGTAGGTAGCAATCAGCCCCAGCATTTT. It specifies CASSPGSVGSNQPQHF.

The J gene is TRBJ2-1, the V gene TRBV9; D might be TRBD2 (6 bases). Germline V CDR1 and CDR2: SGDLS, YYNGEE. The V end lost 7 bases, the J end lost 3 bases, and 17 bases lay between the germline ends. CDR3 length: 15 amino acids. CDR3 nucleotide sequence: TGTGCCAGCGGGAATATAGGCGGGGACTACAATGAGCAGTTCTTC. Translating it yields CASGNIGGDYNEQFF. Using reference TRBV9 and TRBJ2-1 for the parts outside the CDR3, the full variable domain is DSGVTQTPKHLITATGQRVTLRCSPRSGDLSVYWYQQSLDQGLQFLIQYYNGEERAKGNILERFSAQQFPDLHSELNLSSLELGDSALYFCASGNIGGDYNEQFFGPGTRLTVL.

The rearrangement links TRBV5-6 to TRBJ2-7; 9 bases map to TRBD1. This CDR3 is 15 amino acids long. CDR1 SGHDT and CDR2 YYEEEE come from the germline V gene. V was pared by 4 bases and J by 5 bases, with 10 bases of the junction left unmatched. The CDR3, as DNA: TGTGCCAGCAGCGAGAAGGGACAGGGCAAGGACGAGCAGTACTTC. Its protein is CASSEKGQGKDEQYF.

This chain links TRBV7-7 with TRBJ2-1, with 10 bases fitting TRBD2. The CDR3 is made up of 15 amino acids. Germline CDR1 and CDR2: SSHAT and FNYEAQ (reference sequence). Germline trimming cut 6 bases from V and 2 bases from J; bases unmatched to any gene: 4. The CDR3 spells CASSSSGGAYNEQFF. As DNA, the CDR3 is TGTGCCAGCAGTTCTAGCGGGGGCGCCTACAATGAGCAGTTCTTC.

V is TRBV2 and J is TRBJ1-1; D may be TRBD1 (6 bases). Germline values: CDR1 SNHLY, CDR2 FYNNEI. The CDR3 is 14 amino acids. The V and J ends lost 7 bases and 0 bases respectively, with 12 bases between them. CDR3 nucleotides: TGTGCCAGCAATCAGGACAGCATGAACACTGAAGCTTTCTTT. Its translation: CASNQDSMNTEAFF.

The chain has TRBV3-1 (or the pseudogene TRBV3-2) and TRBJ2-3; TRBD2 aligns across 14 bases. After removal of 4 bases from V and 3 bases from J, the junction contained 6 bases not matched to a gene. This CDR3 comprises 17 residues. Germline V gives CDR1 LGHDT, CDR2 YNNKEL (reference sequence). CDR3 residues: CASSRGLAGGGTDTQYF. The CDR3 nucleotides are TGTGCCAGCAGCCGAGGACTAGCGGGGGGAGGGACAGATACGCAGTATTTT.

The V and J genes are TRBV13 and TRBJ1-2; possible D gene TRBD1, 5 bases. V was pared by 5 bases and J by 5 bases, with 15 bases between. In germline, CDR1 is PRHDT, CDR2 FYEKMQ (reference sequence). This CDR3 has 14 residues. CDR3 DNA sequence: TGTGCCAGCAGCATCCAGGGCTATGGTTATGGCTACACCTTC. Translation gives CASSIQGYGYGYTF.

In this sample, this clone turned up a few times. The chain uses TRBV7-2 and TRBJ2-3, with 11 bases identical to TRBD1. The V gene's germline CDR1 is SGHTA and CDR2 FQGNSA. J was trimmed by 0 bases and V by 6 bases; bases with no gene match: 5. The CDR3 has 16 residues. The CDR3, as DNA: TGTGCCAGCAGAACCGGGACAGGGGGTAGCACAGATACGCAGTATTTT. It codes for CASRTGTGGSTDTQYF.

The gene calls are TRBV2 and TRBJ2-3, with D tentatively TRBD2 (5 bases). Trimming removed 6 bases at V and 1 base at J, with 14 bases between. The CDR3 has 15 amino acids. CDR1 and CDR2 from the germline V gene are SNHLY and FYNNEI. The CDR3 coding sequence is TGTGCCAGCAGGCTCCTAGCTACGCGCACAGATACGCAGTATTTT. Translating gives CASRLLATRTDTQYF.

The table lists this clone with a few counts. The V call is TRBV11-3, the J call TRBJ2-7; D might be TRBD1 (5 bases). The germline V and J ends were trimmed by 5 bases and 3 bases, with 14 bases remaining between them. The germline gives CDR1 SGHNT, CDR2 YENEEA. This CDR3 region has 14 residues. The CDR3 DNA sequence: TGTGCCAGCAGCCCAGGGCCCAGATTCTACGAGCAGTACTTC. Residues: CASSPGPRFYEQYF. Supplemented by reference TRBV11-3 and TRBJ2-7, the full variable domain reads EAGVVQSPRYKIIEKKQPVAFWCNPISGHNTLYWYLQNLGQGPELLIRYENEEAVDDSQLPKDRFSAERLKGVDSTLKIQPAELGDSAVYLCASSPGPRFYEQYFGPGTRLTVT.

The chain is built from TRBV9 and TRBJ2-5, with TRBD2 identical over 8 bases. In germline, CDR1 is SGDLS, CDR2 YYNGEE. The junction had 5 bases not matched to a gene; V was cut back by 0 bases and J by 4 bases. The CDR3 is 15 amino acids. The CDR3: CASSVGGGPRETQYF. CDR3 nucleotides: TGTGCCAGCAGCGTAGGCGGGGGGCCTCGAGAGACCCAGTACTTC.

In DNA, the CDR3 is TGTGCCAGCAGCTCGGCGGGGACAGTCACAGATACGCAGTATTTT. As protein: CASSSAGTVTDTQYF. The chain combines TRBV5-4 with TRBJ2-3, with D perhaps TRBD1 (7 bases). The CDR3 spans 15 residues. CDR1 SGHNT and CDR2 YYREEE come from the germline V gene (reference sequence). The V end lost 3 bases, the J end lost 2 bases, and 13 bases lay between the germline ends.

This chain joins TRBV7-8 and TRBJ2-3; no reliable D call. From germline, CDR1 is SGHVS and CDR2 FQNEAQ. The ends were cut back, 1 base at V and 1 base at J, with 12 bases in the middle. This CDR3 comprises 16 residues. The CDR3 DNA sequence: TGTGCCAGCAGCTTAGGGGCCAGTCCTGGCACAGATACGCAGTATTTT. As protein: CASSLGASPGTDTQYF.

V and J are TRBV11-2 and TRBJ1-2; D not certain. Trimming cost V 6 bases and J 4 bases, with 12 bases left between them. Germline CDR1 reads SGHAT; CDR2 reads FQNNGV. CDR3 length: 13 residues. As DNA, the CDR3 is TGTGCCAGCAGGGGAGGCGGACGCTATGGCTACACCTTC. The encoded protein is CASRGGGRYGYTF.

This rearrangement joins TRBV9 to TRBJ1-2; the D gene is possibly TRBD1 (6 bases). Germline CDR1 SGDLS, CDR2 YYNGEE. This CDR3 is built from 15 residues. Trimming took 1 base from V and 3 from J, leaving 13 bases between them. The CDR3 nucleotides read TGTGCCAGCAGCGTAACCGACAGGACGGACTATGGCTACACCTTC. Translation gives CASSVTDRTDYGYTF. The full variable domain, in which reference TRBV9 and TRBJ1-2 provide the parts outside the CDR3, is DSGVTQTPKHLITATGQRVTLRCSPRSGDLSVYWYQQSLDQGLQFLIQYYNGEERAKGNILERFSAQQFPDLHSELNLSSLELGDSALYFCASSVTDRTDYGYTFGSGTRLTVV.

The table lists this clone with a count of one. The V and J genes are TRBV18 and TRBJ2-7; D unclear. Per the germline V gene, CDR1 is KGHSH and CDR2 is LQKENI. V gave up 3 bases and J gave up 0 bases, with 12 bases separating them. The CDR3 sequence is 15 residues long. The CDR3 DNA sequence: TGTGCCAGCTCACCCCTTTCTCCCAGCTCCTACGAGCAGTACTTC. Translating it yields CASSPLSPSSYEQYF.

The chain carries TRBV6-1 and TRBJ1-6, with TRBD1 as a possible D gene (6 bases). The germline gives CDR1 MNHNS, CDR2 SASEGT. The CDR3 consists of 17 residues. Trimming stripped 4 bases from V and 6 bases from J, with 19 bases between. The CDR3 spells CASSVVSWAGANSPLHF. The CDR3 DNA is TGTGCCAGCAGTGTGGTAAGCTGGGCAGGGGCTAATTCACCCCTCCACTTT.

This clone occurred once. The chain is built from TRBV4-1 and TRBJ2-3, with D unclear. The CDR3 totals 13 residues. Germline V gene lookup returns CDR1 MGHRA and CDR2 YSYEKL. V was pared by 0 bases and J by 6 bases, with 7 bases between. CDR3 sequence: CASSQEGRDTQYF. The CDR3 DNA reads TGCGCCAGCAGCCAAGAGGGCCGGGATACGCAGTATTTT.